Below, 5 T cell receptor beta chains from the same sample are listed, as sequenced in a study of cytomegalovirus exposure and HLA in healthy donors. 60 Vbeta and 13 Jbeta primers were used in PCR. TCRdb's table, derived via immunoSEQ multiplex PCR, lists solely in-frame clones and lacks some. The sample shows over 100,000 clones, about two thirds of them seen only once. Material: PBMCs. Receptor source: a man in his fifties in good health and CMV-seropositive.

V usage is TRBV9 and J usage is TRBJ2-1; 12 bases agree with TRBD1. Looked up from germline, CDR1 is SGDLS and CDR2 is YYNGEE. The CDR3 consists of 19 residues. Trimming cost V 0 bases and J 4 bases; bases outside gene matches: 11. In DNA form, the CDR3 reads TGTGCCAGCAGCGTAGGTCCCGGGACAGGGGGCGCGGGATACAATGAGCAGTTCTTC. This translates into CASSVGPGTGGAGYNEQFF.

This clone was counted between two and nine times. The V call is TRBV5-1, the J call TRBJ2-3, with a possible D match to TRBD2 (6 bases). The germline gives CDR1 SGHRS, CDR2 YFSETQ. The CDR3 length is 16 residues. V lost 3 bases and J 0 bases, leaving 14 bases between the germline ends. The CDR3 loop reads CASSYGGGSSTDTQYF. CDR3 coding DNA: TGCGCCAGCAGCTACGGGGGTGGTAGTAGCACAGATACGCAGTATTTT.

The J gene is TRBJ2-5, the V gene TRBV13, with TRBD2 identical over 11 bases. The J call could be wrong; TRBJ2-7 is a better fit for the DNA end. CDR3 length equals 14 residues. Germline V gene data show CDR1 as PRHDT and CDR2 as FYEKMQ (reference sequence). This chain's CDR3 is CASSTSGSFYEQYF. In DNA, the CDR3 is TGTGCCAGCAGCACTAGCGGGAGTTTTTACGAGCAGTACTTC.

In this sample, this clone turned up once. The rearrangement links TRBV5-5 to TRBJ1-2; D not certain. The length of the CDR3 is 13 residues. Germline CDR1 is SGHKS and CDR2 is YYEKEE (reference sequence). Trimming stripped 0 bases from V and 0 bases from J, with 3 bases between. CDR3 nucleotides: TGTGCCAGCAGCTTGGTAACTAACTATGGCTACACCTTC. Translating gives CASSLVTNYGYTF.

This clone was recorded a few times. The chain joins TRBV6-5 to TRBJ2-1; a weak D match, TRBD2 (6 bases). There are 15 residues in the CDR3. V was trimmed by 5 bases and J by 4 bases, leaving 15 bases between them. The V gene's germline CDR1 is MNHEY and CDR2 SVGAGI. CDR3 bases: TGTGCCAGCAGTAACCAGGGACTGACTTACAATGAGCAGTTCTTC. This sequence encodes CASSNQGLTYNEQFF.